One and the same sample provided the 12 T cell receptor beta chains below, sequenced in a study of blood T cell repertoires in COVID-19. The method was immunoSEQ multiplex PCR; TCRdb's version includes in-frame clones alone and lacks a portion of them. The repertoire holds hundreds of thousands of clones, with approximately 86% as singletons. Sequenced sample: peripheral blood. All receptors derive from a woman in her forties or fifties with active or convalescent COVID-19.

The V call is TRBV13, the J call TRBJ2-3, with D possibly matching TRBD1 (5 bases). Trimming pared 5 bases from V and 11 bases from J, leaving 14 bases between. The CDR3 contains 12 residues. Per the germline V gene, CDR1 is PRHDT and CDR2 is FYEKMQ (reference sequence). CDR3 in amino acids: CASSQTLTGQYF. The CDR3 DNA sequence: TGTGCCAGCAGCCAGACCCTAACAGGGCAGTATTTT. Drawing the rest from reference TRBV13 and TRBJ2-3, the complete variable domain is AAGVIQSPRHLIKEKRETATLKCYPIPRHDTVYWYQQGPGQDPQFLISFYEKMQSDKGSIPDRFSAQQFSDYHSELNMSSLELGDSALYFCASSQTLTGQYFGPGTRLTVL.

The rearrangement uses TRBV5-1 and TRBJ2-7; perhaps TRBD2 as D (6 bases). CDR3 length: 13 amino acids. V lost 4 bases and J 0 bases, leaving 8 bases between the germline ends. Germline lookup yields CDR1 SGHRS and CDR2 YFSETQ. The CDR3 is CASSVTSSYEQYF. For the CDR3, the DNA is TGCGCCAGCAGCGTGACTAGCTCCTACGAGCAGTACTTC.

CDR3 amino acids: CASSVGYRQETQYF. As DNA, the CDR3 is TGTGCCAGCAGCGTAGGTTACAGGCAAGAGACCCAGTACTTC. The chain employs TRBV9 and TRBJ2-5, with a weak D call TRBD1 (5 bases). Germline CDR1 SGDLS, CDR2 YYNGEE. The CDR3 consists of 14 residues. The ends were cut back, 0 bases at V and 2 bases at J, with 8 bases in the middle.

The chain joins TRBV7-8 to TRBJ2-7, with 9 positions matching TRBD2. CDR3 length: 15 residues. Germline lookup yields CDR1 SGHVS and CDR2 FQNEAQ. Trimming took 5 bases from V and 6 from J; bases not matched to a gene: 11. The CDR3 region is CASSPTWREGSEQYF. The CDR3 coding sequence is TGTGCCAGCAGCCCCACCTGGCGGGAGGGGTCCGAGCAGTACTTC.

This chain links TRBV19 with TRBJ1-5; no clear D. Germline CDR1 is LNHDA and CDR2 is SQIVND (reference sequence). V lost 3 bases and J 5 bases, leaving 8 bases between the germline ends. The CDR3 is 13 amino acids. The CDR3 DNA sequence: TGTGCCAGTAGTATTCAGGTATATCAGCCCCAGCATTTT. Protein sequence: CASSIQVYQPQHF. Combining the CDR3 with reference TRBV19 and TRBJ1-5 gives the whole variable domain DGGITQSPKYLFRKEGQNVTLSCEQNLNHDAMYWYRQDPGQGLRLIYYSQIVNDFQKGDIAEGYSVSREKKESFPLTVTSAQKNPTAFYLCASSIQVYQPQHFGDGTRLSIL.

V is TRBV5-1 and J is TRBJ2-5; 8 bases match TRBD1. Germline V gene sequence: CDR1 SGHRS, CDR2 YFSETQ. This CDR3 has 14 residues. The junction had 5 bases not matched to a gene; V was cut back by 4 bases and J by 3 bases. CDR3 loop: CASSRSTGEETQYF. DNA of the CDR3: TGCGCCAGCAGCAGATCGACAGGGGAAGAGACCCAGTACTTC.

The genes are TRBV15 and TRBJ1-1, with a possible D match to TRBD1 (5 bases). Trimming removed 5 bases from V and 7 bases from J, with 11 bases in between. The germline CDR1 and CDR2 sequences are LNHNV and YYDKDF (reference sequence). The CDR3 totals 12 residues. The CDR3 coding sequence is TGTGCCACCAGCGAAGGGGAGGGTGAAGCTTTCTTT. Encoded protein: CATSEGEGEAFF.

The rearrangement uses TRBV2 and TRBJ1-1; TRBD1 matches 11 bases. V shed 6 bases, J shed 1 base, and the junction held 10 bases outside the gene matches. The CDR3 is 17 residues long. Germline assignment: CDR1 SNHLY and CDR2 FYNNEI. The CDR3 spells CASSLDRGPGGNTEAFF. The CDR3 nucleotides are TGTGCCAGCAGCTTGGACAGGGGGCCCGGAGGGAACACTGAAGCTTTCTTT.

This chain connects TRBV7-8 to TRBJ1-3; the D is unclear. V shed 6 bases and J shed 0 bases, with 15 bases lying between them. The CDR3 is 16 residues long. Germline V gene sequence: CDR1 SGHVS, CDR2 FQNEAQ. The CDR3 sequence: CASSTPREDSGNTIYF. CDR3 DNA sequence: TGTGCCAGCAGTACACCCCGGGAAGACTCTGGAAACACCATATATTTT.

The J gene is TRBJ2-1, the V gene TRBV3-1 (or the pseudogene TRBV3-2); TRBD2 agrees at 9 bases. In germline, CDR1 is LGHDT, CDR2 YNNKEL (reference sequence). The CDR3 runs 16 residues. V was clipped by 0 bases and J by 3 bases; unmatched bases: 3. This CDR3 is CASSQDWREGYNEQFF. CDR3 DNA: TGTGCCAGCAGCCAAGATTGGCGGGAGGGCTACAATGAGCAGTTCTTC.

The V call is TRBV24-1, the J call TRBJ2-1; possibly TRBD2 for D (5 bases). The CDR3 is 17 amino acids. Germline CDR1 is KGHDR and CDR2 is SFDVKD. The V gene lost 2 bases and the J gene lost 8 bases, with 21 bases spanning the gap. In DNA, the CDR3 is TGTGCCACCAGTGATTCCCTCCGAGGAGGACGTGGCGATGAGCAGTTCTTC. This encodes CATSDSLRGGRGDEQFF.

The chain combines TRBV30 with TRBJ1-2; D is perhaps TRBD1 (5 bases). Trimming took 2 bases from V and 8 from J, leaving 9 bases between them. The CDR3 contains 11 residues. CDR1 is GTSNPN and CDR2 is SVGIG in the germline V gene (reference sequence). The CDR3 sequence is CAWSREGGYTF. The CDR3 region has the DNA TGTGCCTGGAGTAGGGAGGGGGGCTACACCTTC.